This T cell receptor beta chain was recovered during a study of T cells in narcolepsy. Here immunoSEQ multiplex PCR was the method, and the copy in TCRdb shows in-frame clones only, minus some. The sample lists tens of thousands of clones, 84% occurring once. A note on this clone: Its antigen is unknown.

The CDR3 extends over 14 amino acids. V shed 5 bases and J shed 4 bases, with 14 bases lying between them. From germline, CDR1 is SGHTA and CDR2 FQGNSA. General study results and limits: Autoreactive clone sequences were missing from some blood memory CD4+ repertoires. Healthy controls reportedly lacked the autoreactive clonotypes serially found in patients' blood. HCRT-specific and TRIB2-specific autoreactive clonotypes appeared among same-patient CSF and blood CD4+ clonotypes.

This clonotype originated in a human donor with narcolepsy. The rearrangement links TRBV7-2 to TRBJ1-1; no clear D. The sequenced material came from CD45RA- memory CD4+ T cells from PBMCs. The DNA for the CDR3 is TGTGCCAGCAGCGTCACCAGGATGAGCACTGAAGCTTTCTTT. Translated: CASSVTRMSTEAFF.